This T cell receptor beta chain appears in the sequencing data of a study of T-cell reconstitution after alpha-beta-depleted transplantation in children. Findings and limits, study-wide: Surviving thymic progenitors and recipient T cells were the source of high TCRbeta diversity at day 60 in some patients. T-cell numbers and diversity, one year after transplant, stemmed largely from T cells that were newly produced. Roughly two months post-transplant, alpha-beta T cells reportedly originated from several hundred graft clones that had expanded.

The CDR3 covers 15 residues. V shed 4 bases, J shed 7 bases, and the junction held 9 bases outside the gene matches. Details on this clonotype: The antigen is undetermined.

A TCRbeta library incorporating unique molecular identifiers was prepared. TCRdb analysed the PCR reads with MiXCR anew, one entry per CDR3 protein. The table lists fewer than 750,000 distinct CDR3 sequences, about 21% of them singletons. The rearrangement joins TRBV12-3 or TRBV12-4 to TRBJ2-2; 7 bases match TRBD1. This receptor was identified in a boy in the first two years of life who had a stem cell transplant for acute myeloid leukemia, so the T cells may come from the graft donor. Specimen: PBMCs, mostly from graft donor cells, collected 360 days after TCRalphabeta/CD19-depleted stem cell transplant. DNA of the CDR3: TGTGCCAGCAGTTCCTCGACAGGGCAACGCGGGGAGCTGTTTTTT. It codes for CASSSSTGQRGELFF.